This is a list of T cell receptor beta chains from one sample in a study of cytomegalovirus exposure and HLA in healthy donors. TCRdb's copy holds only in-frame clones and misses some; the assay was immunoSEQ multiplex PCR. Among 75,000 to 90,000 clones listed, 90% to 96% were seen once. Sequenced input: PBMCs. The receptors were gathered from a man aged 18 to 29 in good health and CMV-seropositive. Both conserved end residues are part of each CDR3. A D gene is named only where the DNA matches it firmly. Clone size is shown for a subset of rows, as once, few, many or a class of expanded clone.

CDR3nt: TGCGCCAGCCGGGAGACTAGCGGGAAATACGAGCAGTACTTC
CDR3aa: CASRETSGKYEQYF
d_gene: TRBD2
v_gene: TRBV5-1
len: 14
abundance: NA
j_gene: TRBJ2-7

CDR3nt: TGCAGCGTTCGAGAGGGGGGGCAGGGACCAGATACGCAGTATTTT
CDR3aa: CSVREGGQGPDTQYF
d_gene: NA
v_gene: TRBV29-1
len: 15
abundance: NA
j_gene: TRBJ2-3

CDR3nt: TGTGCCAGCAGTGAAATGGATATCGGGAGCACCGGGGAGCTGTTTTTT
CDR3aa: CASSEMDIGSTGELFF
d_gene: NA
v_gene: TRBV2
len: 16
abundance: NA
j_gene: TRBJ2-2

CDR3nt: TGTGCCAGCAGTAGGGACAGAATAACCTATGGCTACACCTTC
CDR3aa: CASSRDRITYGYTF
d_gene: TRBD1
v_gene: TRBV11-2
len: 14
abundance: NA
j_gene: TRBJ1-2

CDR3nt: TGTGCCAGTACCCCTAGCGGGTATAGCTCCTACGAGCAGTACTTC
CDR3aa: CASTPSGYSSYEQYF
d_gene: TRBD2
v_gene: TRBV19
len: 15
abundance: NA
j_gene: TRBJ2-7

CDR3nt: TGTGCCAGCAGCTTTTCCATGAACACTGAAGCTTTCTTT
CDR3aa: CASSFSMNTEAFF
d_gene: NA
v_gene: TRBV7-9
len: 13
abundance: NA
j_gene: TRBJ1-1

CDR3nt: TGCGCCAGCAGCTCAGACGCAGGGGGCGTAAATGAGCAGTTCTTC
CDR3aa: CASSSDAGGVNEQFF
d_gene: TRBD1
v_gene: TRBV5-1
len: 15
abundance: NA
j_gene: TRBJ2-1

CDR3nt: TGCGCCAGCAGCTTCCGCTACGAGCAGTACTTC
CDR3aa: CASSFRYEQYF
d_gene: NA
v_gene: TRBV5-1
len: 11
abundance: NA
j_gene: TRBJ2-7

CDR3nt: TGTGCCAGCAGCCCAAGAACGCGACTAGACTACGAGCAGTACTTC
CDR3aa: CASSPRTRLDYEQYF
d_gene: NA
v_gene: TRBV5-4
len: 15
abundance: NA
j_gene: TRBJ2-7

CDR3nt: TGTGCCAGCAGCTCCACAGGGATCGGTGGCAATCAGCCCCAGCATTTT
CDR3aa: CASSSTGIGGNQPQHF
d_gene: NA
v_gene: TRBV5-6
len: 16
abundance: NA
j_gene: TRBJ1-5

CDR3nt: TGTGCTAGCAGCTTAGAGTATAGTACCGGGACAGGGGGGTCCAATGAGCAGTTCTTC
CDR3aa: CASSLEYSTGTGGSNEQFF
d_gene: TRBD1
v_gene: TRBV7-7
len: 19
abundance: NA
j_gene: TRBJ2-1

CDR3nt: TGCGCCAGCAGCCAAGATCTAGCGGGAGGGTTCACAGATACGCAGTATTTT
CDR3aa: CASSQDLAGGFTDTQYF
d_gene: TRBD2
v_gene: TRBV4-1
len: 17
abundance: NA
j_gene: TRBJ2-3

CDR3nt: TGTGCCAGCAGTTACGGGGACAGGGGCCTGGGTGGCTACACCTTC
CDR3aa: CASSYGDRGLGGYTF
d_gene: TRBD1
v_gene: TRBV6-5
len: 15
abundance: NA
j_gene: TRBJ1-2

CDR3nt: TGTGCCAGCAGCCAAGATCGGGGTAATTCCTACAATGAGCAGTTCTTC
CDR3aa: CASSQDRGNSYNEQFF
d_gene: NA
v_gene: TRBV14
len: 16
abundance: NA
j_gene: TRBJ2-1

CDR3nt: TGTGCCAGCAGCCCGGGACAGGTCCCCGGGGAGCTGTTTTTT
CDR3aa: CASSPGQVPGELFF
d_gene: TRBD1
v_gene: TRBV5-5
len: 14
abundance: NA
j_gene: TRBJ2-2

CDR3nt: TGTGCCAGCAGTTACGGGCAATCCAGGGTATACGGCTACACCTTC
CDR3aa: CASSYGQSRVYGYTF
d_gene: NA
v_gene: TRBV6-5
len: 15
abundance: NA
j_gene: TRBJ1-2

CDR3nt: TGTGCCAGCAGCCCCTGGGCCGGAGGAGCTTTCTTT
CDR3aa: CASSPWAGGAFF
d_gene: NA
v_gene: TRBV28
len: 12
abundance: once
j_gene: TRBJ1-1

CDR3nt: TGTGCCACCAGCAGAGGTGTGCGGGAGACCGGGGAGCTGTTTTTT
CDR3aa: CATSRGVRETGELFF
d_gene: TRBD2
v_gene: TRBV15
len: 15
abundance: NA
j_gene: TRBJ2-2

CDR3nt: TGTGCCAGCAACGGAGTTGAAGCTTTCTTT
CDR3aa: CASNGVEAFF
d_gene: NA
v_gene: TRBV2
len: 10
abundance: NA
j_gene: TRBJ1-1

CDR3nt: TGCGCCAGCCAAGACAGCAACTCCTACAATGAGCAGTTCTTC
CDR3aa: CASQDSNSYNEQFF
d_gene: NA
v_gene: TRBV10-1
len: 14
abundance: NA
j_gene: TRBJ2-1

CDR3nt: TGTGCCTGGAGTGGAACAGGGACCGGGGAGCTGTTTTTT
CDR3aa: CAWSGTGTGELFF
d_gene: NA
v_gene: TRBV30
len: 13
abundance: medium-sized
j_gene: TRBJ2-2

CDR3nt: TGTGCCAGCAGCATACAGGGTATGAATGAAGCTTTCTTT
CDR3aa: CASSIQGMNEAFF
d_gene: NA
v_gene: TRBV7-9
len: 13
abundance: NA
j_gene: TRBJ1-1

CDR3nt: TGTGCCAGCAGTTTACTTGGCCCTGGAAACACCATATATTTT
CDR3aa: CASSLLGPGNTIYF
d_gene: NA
v_gene: TRBV28
len: 14
abundance: NA
j_gene: TRBJ1-3

CDR3nt: TGTGCCAGCGGAACAGGGGCTCCCGACACTGAAGCTTTCTTT
CDR3aa: CASGTGAPDTEAFF
d_gene: TRBD1
v_gene: TRBV6-6
len: 14
abundance: NA
j_gene: TRBJ1-1

CDR3nt: TGTGCCAGCAGTTTGTATAGTAATGAAAAACTGTTTTTT
CDR3aa: CASSLYSNEKLFF
d_gene: NA
v_gene: TRBV28
len: 13
abundance: NA
j_gene: TRBJ1-4

CDR3nt: TGTGCCAGCAGGACTCTAGCGGGAGGCTACGAGCAGTACTTC
CDR3aa: CASRTLAGGYEQYF
d_gene: TRBD2
v_gene: TRBV6-5
len: 14
abundance: once
j_gene: TRBJ2-7

CDR3nt: TGTGCCAGCAGCTTAAGCTCTGAAGCTTTCTTT
CDR3aa: CASSLSSEAFF
d_gene: NA
v_gene: TRBV7-8
len: 11
abundance: NA
j_gene: TRBJ1-1

CDR3nt: TGTGCCAGTAGTATAAAACCTATCGGTGAGCAGTTCTTC
CDR3aa: CASSIKPIGEQFF
d_gene: NA
v_gene: TRBV19
len: 13
abundance: NA
j_gene: TRBJ2-1

CDR3nt: TGCGCCAGCAGCTTGAATCCCGGAGGGTATGGTGAGCAGTTCTTC
CDR3aa: CASSLNPGGYGEQFF
d_gene: NA
v_gene: TRBV5-1
len: 15
abundance: NA
j_gene: TRBJ2-1

CDR3nt: TGCGCCAGCAGCTTGGGGGGGACAGCTAAAGAGACCCAGTACTTC
CDR3aa: CASSLGGTAKETQYF
d_gene: TRBD1
v_gene: TRBV5-1
len: 15
abundance: NA
j_gene: TRBJ2-5

CDR3nt: TGTGCCAGCAGTGTGGGCCCGGGAGGGCCTTGGAATGAGCAGTTCTTC
CDR3aa: CASSVGPGGPWNEQFF
d_gene: TRBD2
v_gene: TRBV2
len: 16
abundance: NA
j_gene: TRBJ2-1

CDR3nt: TGTGCCAGCAGCCCCGCTGTGCAGGCTATGAACTACGAGCAGTACTTC
CDR3aa: CASSPAVQAMNYEQYF
d_gene: NA
v_gene: TRBV7-9
len: 16
abundance: once
j_gene: TRBJ2-7

CDR3nt: TGTGCCAGCAGCAAAGCTATGGCAGCAACTAATGAAAAACTGTTTTTT
CDR3aa: CASSKAMAATNEKLFF
d_gene: NA
v_gene: TRBV21-1
len: 16
abundance: once
j_gene: TRBJ1-4

CDR3nt: TGTGCCAGCAGTCTTCGACAGGGGATCCCCGGGGAGCTGTTTTTT
CDR3aa: CASSLRQGIPGELFF
d_gene: TRBD1
v_gene: TRBV6-1
len: 15
abundance: NA
j_gene: TRBJ2-2

CDR3nt: TGCAGCGTTGGTTCGGGACAGGGAGGGGAAAAACTGTTTTTT
CDR3aa: CSVGSGQGGEKLFF
d_gene: TRBD1
v_gene: TRBV29-1
len: 14
abundance: NA
j_gene: TRBJ1-4

CDR3nt: TGTGCCTGGGGGGCAGGGGGAAACATTCAGTACTTC
CDR3aa: CAWGAGGNIQYF
d_gene: TRBD1
v_gene: TRBV30
len: 12
abundance: NA
j_gene: TRBJ2-4

CDR3nt: TGTGCCAGCAGTGAAAGAGCGCCAAGCTCCTACAATGAGCAGTTCTTC
CDR3aa: CASSERAPSSYNEQFF
d_gene: NA
v_gene: TRBV6-1
len: 16
abundance: NA
j_gene: TRBJ2-1